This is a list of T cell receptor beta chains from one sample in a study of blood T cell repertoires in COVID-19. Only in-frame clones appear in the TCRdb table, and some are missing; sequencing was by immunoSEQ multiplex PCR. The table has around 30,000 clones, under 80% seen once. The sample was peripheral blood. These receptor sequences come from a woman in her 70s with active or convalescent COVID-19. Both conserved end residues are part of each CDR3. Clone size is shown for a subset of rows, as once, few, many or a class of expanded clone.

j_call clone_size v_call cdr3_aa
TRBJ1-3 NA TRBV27 CASSFDRGNTIYF
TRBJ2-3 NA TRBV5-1 CASSLGLDWRTDTQYF
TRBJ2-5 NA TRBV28 CASSLSETQYF
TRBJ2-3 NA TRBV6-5 CASTASTARDTQYF
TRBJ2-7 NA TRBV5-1 CASSLAPGLAGGRSVIYEQYF
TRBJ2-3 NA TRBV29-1 CSVSGEPPRGTDTQYF
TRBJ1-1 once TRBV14 CASSQARTWNTEAFF
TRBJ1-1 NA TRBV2 CASSAGFRGGTEAFF
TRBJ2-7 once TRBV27 CASSSGGQWGSYEQYF
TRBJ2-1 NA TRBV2 CASRPRTSVSYNEQFF
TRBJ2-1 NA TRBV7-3 CASSPLGTGVFSSYNEQFF
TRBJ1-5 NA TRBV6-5 CASRAGVQGNQPQHF
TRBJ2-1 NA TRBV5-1 CASSLGLAGGLGEQFF
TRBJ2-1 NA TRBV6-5 CASGQGSNEQFF
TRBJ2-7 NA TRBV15 CATSVGTGTYEQYF
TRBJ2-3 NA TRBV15 CATLQRDTQYF
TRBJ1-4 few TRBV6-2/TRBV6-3 CASSYGGTGGIRLEKLFF
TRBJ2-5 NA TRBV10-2 CASSESLDTAQYF
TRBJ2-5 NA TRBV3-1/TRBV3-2 CASSQGQGLAGLETQYF
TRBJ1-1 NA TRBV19 CASRDRGATEAFF
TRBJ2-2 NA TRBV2 CARLDPAENTGELFF
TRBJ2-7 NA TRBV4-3 CASSQGHRQAPYEQYF
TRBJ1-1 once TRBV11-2 CASSPNRAGWRTEAFF
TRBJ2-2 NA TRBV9 CASSVSGTATGELFF
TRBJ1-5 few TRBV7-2 CATSVGERGNQPQHF
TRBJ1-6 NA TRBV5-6 CASSPGAVSRNSPLHF
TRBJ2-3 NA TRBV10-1 CASSEGLAETDTQYF
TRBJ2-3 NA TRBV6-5 CASRRTGGTDTQYF
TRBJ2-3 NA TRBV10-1 CASSVEYRVSKADTQYF
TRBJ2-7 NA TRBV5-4 CASSNRQGAEQYF
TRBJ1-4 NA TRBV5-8 CASSSGHQLFF
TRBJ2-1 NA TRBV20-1 CSGTNFNEQFF
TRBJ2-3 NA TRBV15 CATSPYRQGSTDTQYF
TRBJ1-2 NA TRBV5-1 CASSQTGFSNYGYTF
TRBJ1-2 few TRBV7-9 CASSDVTANYGYTF
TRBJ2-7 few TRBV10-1 CASSEKDRKQYF
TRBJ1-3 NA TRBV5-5 CASSLDPTGGGNTIYF
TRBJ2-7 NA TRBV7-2 CASSPLAGSSYEQYF
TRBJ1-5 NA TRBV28 CASRPAGQAFYSNQPQHF
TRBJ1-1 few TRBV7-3 CASSLTGGSPAFF
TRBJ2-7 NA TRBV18 CASSPAGTSSTYEQYF
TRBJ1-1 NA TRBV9 CASSVGLKNTEAFF
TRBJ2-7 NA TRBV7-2 CASSSQSTSGSQLLYF
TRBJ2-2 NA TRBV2 CASRADRATGELFF
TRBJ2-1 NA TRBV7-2 CASSPTSHEQFF
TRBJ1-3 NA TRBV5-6 CASSLFAGAVSGNTIYF
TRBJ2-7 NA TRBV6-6 CASNSPGGGSYEQYF